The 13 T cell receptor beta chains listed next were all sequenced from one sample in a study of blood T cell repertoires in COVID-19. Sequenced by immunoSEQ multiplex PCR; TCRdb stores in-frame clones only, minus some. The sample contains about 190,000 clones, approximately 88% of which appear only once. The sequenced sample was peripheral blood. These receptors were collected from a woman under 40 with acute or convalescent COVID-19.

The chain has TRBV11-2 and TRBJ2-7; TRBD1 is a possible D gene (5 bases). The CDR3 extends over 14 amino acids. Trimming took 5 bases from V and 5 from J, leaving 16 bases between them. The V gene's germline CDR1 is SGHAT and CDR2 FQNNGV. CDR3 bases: TGTGCCAGCAGCCGACCCCTAGTAGGGGACGAGCAGTACTTC. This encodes CASSRPLVGDEQYF. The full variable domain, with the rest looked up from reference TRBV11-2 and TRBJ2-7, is EAGVAQSPRYKIIEKRQSVAFWCNPISGHATLYWYQQILGQGPKLLIQFQNNGVVDDSQLPKDRFSAERLKGVDSTLKIQPAKLEDSAVYLCASSRPLVGDEQYFGPGTRLTVT.

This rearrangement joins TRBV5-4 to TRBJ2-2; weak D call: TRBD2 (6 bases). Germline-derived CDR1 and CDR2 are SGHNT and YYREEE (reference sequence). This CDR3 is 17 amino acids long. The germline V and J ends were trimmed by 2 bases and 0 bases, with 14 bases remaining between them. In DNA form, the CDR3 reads TGTGCCAGCAGCTTTGGGGGGACTGGTACGAACACCGGGGAGCTGTTTTTT. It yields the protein CASSFGGTGTNTGELFF.

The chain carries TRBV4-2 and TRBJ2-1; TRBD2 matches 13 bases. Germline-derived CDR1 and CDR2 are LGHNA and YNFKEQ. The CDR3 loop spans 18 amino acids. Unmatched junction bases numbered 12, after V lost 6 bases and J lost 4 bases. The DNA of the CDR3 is TGTGCCAGCAGACCCGGGACTAGCGGGGCCCGCTTTTACAATGAGCAGTTCTTC. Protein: CASRPGTSGARFYNEQFF.

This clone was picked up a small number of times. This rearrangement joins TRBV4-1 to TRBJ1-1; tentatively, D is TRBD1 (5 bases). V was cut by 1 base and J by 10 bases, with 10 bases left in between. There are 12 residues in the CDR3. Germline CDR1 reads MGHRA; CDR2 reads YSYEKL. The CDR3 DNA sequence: TGCGCCAGCAGCCAAGTTGCAGGGTCAGCTTTCTTT. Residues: CASSQVAGSAFF.

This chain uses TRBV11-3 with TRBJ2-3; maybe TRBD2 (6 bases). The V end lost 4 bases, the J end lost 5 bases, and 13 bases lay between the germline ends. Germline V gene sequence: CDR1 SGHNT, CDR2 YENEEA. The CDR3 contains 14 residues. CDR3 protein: CASSSREWVDTQYF. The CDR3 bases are TGTGCCAGCAGCTCACGGGAGTGGGTAGATACGCAGTATTTT.

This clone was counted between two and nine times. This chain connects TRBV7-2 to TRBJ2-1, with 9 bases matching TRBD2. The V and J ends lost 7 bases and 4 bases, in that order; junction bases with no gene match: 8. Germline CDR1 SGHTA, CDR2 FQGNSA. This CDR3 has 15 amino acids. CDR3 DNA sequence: TGTGCCAGCAAGGTTAGCGGGAGTTCGTACAATGAGCAGTTCTTC. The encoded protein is CASKVSGSSYNEQFF.

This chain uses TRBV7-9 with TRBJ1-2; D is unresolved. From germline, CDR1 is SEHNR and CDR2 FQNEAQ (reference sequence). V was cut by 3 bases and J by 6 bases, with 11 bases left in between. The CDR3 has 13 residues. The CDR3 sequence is CASSFSDYDGYTF. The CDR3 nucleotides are TGTGCCAGCAGCTTCTCAGATTATGATGGCTACACCTTC.

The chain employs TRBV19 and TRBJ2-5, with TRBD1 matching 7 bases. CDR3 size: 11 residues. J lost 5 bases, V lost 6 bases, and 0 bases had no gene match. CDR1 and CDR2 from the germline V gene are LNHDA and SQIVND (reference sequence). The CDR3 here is CASSRGETQYF. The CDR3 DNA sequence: TGTGCCAGTAGCAGGGGGGAGACCCAGTACTTC.

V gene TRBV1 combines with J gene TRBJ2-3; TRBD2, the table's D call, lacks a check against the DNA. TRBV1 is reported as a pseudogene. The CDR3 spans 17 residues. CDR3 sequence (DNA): TGCACCAGCAGCCCTCCGGGGGGCGATACTAGCACAGATACGCAGTATTTT. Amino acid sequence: CTSSPPGGDTSTDTQYF.

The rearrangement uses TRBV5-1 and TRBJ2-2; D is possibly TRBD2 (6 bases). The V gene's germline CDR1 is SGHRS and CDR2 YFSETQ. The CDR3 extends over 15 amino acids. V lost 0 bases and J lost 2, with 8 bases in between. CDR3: CASSLGDSNTGELFF. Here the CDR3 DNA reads TGCGCCAGCAGCTTGGGGGACTCCAACACCGGGGAGCTGTTTTTT. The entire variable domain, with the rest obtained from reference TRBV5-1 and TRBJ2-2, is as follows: KAGVTQTPRYLIKTRGQQVTLSCSPISGHRSVSWYQQTPGQGLQFLFEYFSETQRNKGNFPGRFSGRQFSNSRSEMNVSTLELGDSALYLCASSLGDSNTGELFFGEGSRLTVL.

The CDR3 protein is CASSSVGARPDTQYF. CDR3 in DNA: TGTGCCAGCAGCTCAGTGGGGGCCCGTCCCGATACGCAGTATTTT. The chain joins TRBV7-9 to TRBJ2-3, with a weak D call TRBD1 (6 bases). The CDR3 is 15 amino acids. The germline gives CDR1 SEHNR, CDR2 FQNEAQ (reference sequence). Trimming cost V 4 bases and J 6 bases, with 17 bases left between them.

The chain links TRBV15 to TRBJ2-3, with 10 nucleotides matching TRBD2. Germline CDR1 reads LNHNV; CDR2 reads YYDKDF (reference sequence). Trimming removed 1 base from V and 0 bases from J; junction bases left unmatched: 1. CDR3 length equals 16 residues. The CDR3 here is CATSRGTSGSTDTQYF. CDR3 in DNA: TGTGCCACCAGCAGAGGGACTAGCGGTAGCACAGATACGCAGTATTTT.

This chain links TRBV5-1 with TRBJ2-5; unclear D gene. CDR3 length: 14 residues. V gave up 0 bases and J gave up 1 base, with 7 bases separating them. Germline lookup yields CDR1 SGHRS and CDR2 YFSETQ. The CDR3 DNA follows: TGCGCCAGCAGCTTGGCCACTTTCCAAGAGACCCAGTACTTC. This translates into CASSLATFQETQYF.